The rows below give T cell receptor beta chains drawn from one sample of a study of shared clonotypes between healthy human individuals. Generated by immunoSEQ multiplex PCR, the TCRdb table keeps only in-frame clones and is missing some. This table has some 580,000 clones, roughly 98% appearing once. Sample: naive CD8+ T cells sorted from blood. The source of these receptors is a man in his thirties or forties in good health. Both conserved end residues are part of each CDR3. Each record gives: J gene, D gene, V gene, clone size, CDR3 DNA, CDR3 protein. A D gene is named only where the DNA matches it firmly. Clone size is given for some rows only: seen once, a few or many times, or a class if the clone is expanded.

TRBJ2-7 | - | TRBV28 | once | TGTGCCAGCAAATGGGCCGCTCTAGACTACGAGCAGTACTTC | CASKWAALDYEQYF
TRBJ2-1 | - | TRBV29-1 | - | TGCAGCGTTGAAGAGGAGAGAGCTGCAGGGTGGAAGGATGAGCAGTTCTTC | CSVEEERAAGWKDEQFF
TRBJ2-3 | - | TRBV10-1 | once | TGCGCCAGCAGTGTAGATCCTAGCACAGATACGCAGTATTTT | CASSVDPSTDTQYF
TRBJ1-1 | TRBD1 | TRBV7-9 | once | TGTGCCAGCAGCTCCCCGGGACAGGGGAACACTGAAGCTTTCTTT | CASSSPGQGNTEAFF
TRBJ2-5 | - | TRBV29-1 | - | TGCAGCGTTGAATGGACATCACAAGAGACCCAGTACTTC | CSVEWTSQETQYF
TRBJ1-1 | - | TRBV4-1 | once | TGCGCCAGCAGCCAAGTAGAGCGGGGGCGGGTTGAAGCTTTCTTT | CASSQVERGRVEAFF
TRBJ2-7 | - | TRBV14 | - | TGTGCCAGCAGCAATCAAATTAAACCCTACGAGCAGTACTTC | CASSNQIKPYEQYF
TRBJ2-5 | - | TRBV11-2 | - | TGTGCCAGCAGCTTAATTACTACAGGGTTACAAGAGACCCAGTACTTC | CASSLITTGLQETQYF
TRBJ2-7 | - | TRBV28 | - | TGTGCCAGCACCCACCCGACAGAATACTACGAGCAGTACTTC | CASTHPTEYYEQYF
TRBJ1-4 | - | TRBV7-9 | - | TGTGCCAGCAGCTTCCCTAATAATAAACCATCGACTAATGAAAAACTGTTTTTT | CASSFPNNKPSTNEKLFF
TRBJ2-1 | - | TRBV18 | - | TGTGCCAGCTCACCACCGGGTACTAACAATGAGCAGTTCTTC | CASSPPGTNNEQFF
TRBJ1-2 | - | TRBV9 | - | TGTGCCAGCAGCGATGGGACCCACAAAGGCTATGGCTACACCTTC | CASSDGTHKGYGYTF
TRBJ1-4 | - | TRBV4-3 | - | TGCGCCAGCAGCCAAGATAGGGGAGCAACTAATGAAAAACTGTTTTTT | CASSQDRGATNEKLFF
TRBJ2-7 | - | TRBV4-3 | - | TGCGCCAGCAGCCAAATCGAGGGGTCCCCCCACTACGAGCAGTACTTC | CASSQIEGSPHYEQYF
TRBJ2-1 | TRBD2 | TRBV7-6 | - | TGTGCCAGCAGCATTAGACTAGCGGCCTACAATGAGCAGTTCTTC | CASSIRLAAYNEQFF
TRBJ2-1 | - | TRBV7-2 | - | TGTGCCAGCAGCTCCGGACTGGGTATCAATGAGCAGTTCTTC | CASSSGLGINEQFF
TRBJ2-5 | - | TRBV7-9 | - | TGTGCCAGCAGCCCCCCAGAGCCCCAAGAGACCCAGTACTTC | CASSPPEPQETQYF
TRBJ2-7 | - | TRBV27 | - | TGTGCCAGCAGTAACCCCCTCTCCTACGAGCAGTACTTC | CASSNPLSYEQYF
TRBJ2-1 | - | TRBV15 | - | TGTGCCACCAGCAGAGAACAGGGTAATGAGCAGTTCTTC | CATSREQGNEQFF
TRBJ1-1 | - | TRBV19 | - | TGTGCCAGTAGTTTCGGACAGACTGAAGCTTTCTTT | CASSFGQTEAFF
TRBJ2-7 | TRBD2 | TRBV11-2 | - | TGTGCCAGCAGCTTACCCGGGACTAACGAGCAGTACTTC | CASSLPGTNEQYF
TRBJ2-6 | TRBD1 | TRBV5-6 | - | TGTGCCAGCAGCTCGCGGACAGGGGAGAACTCTGGGGCCAACGTCCTGACTTTC | CASSSRTGENSGANVLTF
TRBJ2-2 | TRBD2 | TRBV9 | - | TGTGCCAGCAGCGGCGTAGCTAGACTAGCGGGAGGATACGATGTCACCGGGGAGCTGTTTTTT | CASSGVARLAGGYDVTGELFF
TRBJ2-5 | - | TRBV29-1 | - | TGCAGCGTTGAAGTTCGGGGTAGGCAAGAGACCCAGTACTTC | CSVEVRGRQETQYF
TRBJ2-7 | - | TRBV11-2 | - | TGTGCCAGCACCCTCGGGTACGAGCAGTACTTC | CASTLGYEQYF
TRBJ1-1 | TRBD1 | TRBV25-1 | - | TGTGCCAGCAGTGACCGAGGGGGCGCATGGACTGAAGCTTTCTTT | CASSDRGGAWTEAFF
TRBJ1-2 | - | TRBV9 | - | TGTGCCAGCAGCGATGAGGGATATGGGTATGGCTACACCTTC | CASSDEGYGYGYTF
TRBJ2-3 | - | TRBV5-5 | - | TGTGCCAGCAGCTCCCCGGAGGGGGAGGACACAGATACGCAGTATTTT | CASSSPEGEDTDTQYF
TRBJ1-2 | TRBD1 | TRBV9 | - | TGTGCCAGCAGCGCCGGACAGGGCCCTAACTATGGCTACACCTTC | CASSAGQGPNYGYTF
TRBJ2-1 | TRBD1 | TRBV27 | - | TGTGCCAGCAGTTTATCGAACCCCGGGACAGGGGTCAATGAGCAGTTCTTC | CASSLSNPGTGVNEQFF
TRBJ2-7 | TRBD2 | TRBV7-2 | - | TGTGCCAGCAGCACCTTAACTAGCGGGAGCATCCACGAGCAGTACTTC | CASSTLTSGSIHEQYF
TRBJ2-1 | - | TRBV13 | - | TGTGCCAGCAGCCCCCCGAACTCGGAGAATGAGCAGTTCTTC | CASSPPNSENEQFF
TRBJ2-7 | - | TRBV28 | once | TGTGCCAGCAGTGCAGCGCTGAGGTCCTACGAGCAGTACTTC | CASSAALRSYEQYF
TRBJ2-7 | TRBD1 | TRBV5-6 | - | TGTGCCAGCAGTCACAGGGGGTCCTACGAGCAGTACTTC | CASSHRGSYEQYF
TRBJ2-1 | TRBD2 | TRBV29-1 | - | TGCAGCGTTGAACTAGCGGGAGGTGGCTCCTACAATGAGCAGTTCTTC | CSVELAGGGSYNEQFF
TRBJ2-1 | TRBD2 | TRBV7-9 | - | TGTGCCAGCAGCGGGGGACTAGCGGGTTTAAGCTCCTACAATGAGCAGTTCTTC | CASSGGLAGLSSYNEQFF
TRBJ1-3 | - | TRBV19 | - | TGTGCCAGTAGCGCGAATCCGACCAGGGATTTCCGGATTGGTTCGGATTCTTCTGGAAACACCATATATTTT | CASSANPTRDFRIGSDSSGNTIYF
TRBJ2-3 | - | TRBV28 | - | TGTGCCAGCTTCCCGAAGGAGCGGGCGAGCACAGATACGCAGTATTTT | CASFPKERASTDTQYF
TRBJ1-1 | - | TRBV25-1 | - | TGTGCCAGCAGGGAGCAAGGGAACACTGAAGCTTTCTTT | CASREQGNTEAFF
TRBJ2-7 | - | TRBV2 | - | TGTGCCAGCAGTGAATATTACGAGCAGTACTTC | CASSEYYEQYF
TRBJ2-7 | TRBD2 | TRBV9 | - | TGTGCCAGCAGCCGCTCGACTAGCGGGAGTGGAGAGCAGTACTTC | CASSRSTSGSGEQYF
TRBJ2-7 | TRBD1 | TRBV29-1 | - | TGCAGCGTTGCGACAGGGAAATCCTACGAGCAGTACTTC | CSVATGKSYEQYF
TRBJ1-1 | - | TRBV2 | - | TGTGCCAGCAGGAAGAGTGAAGAGGTGTTAACTGAAGCTTTCTTT | CASRKSEEVLTEAFF
TRBJ1-4 | - | TRBV28 | - | TGTGCCAGCAGTTTGGACACCAGGATAATTGGAACTAATGAAAAACTGTTTTTT | CASSLDTRIIGTNEKLFF
TRBJ2-6 | - | TRBV9 | - | TGTGCCAGCAAAGACAACTCTGGGGCCAACGTCCTGACTTTC | CASKDNSGANVLTF
TRBJ2-1 | - | TRBV6-5 | - | TGTGCCAGCAGCGACCGGGGGACCTACAATGAGCAGTTCTTC | CASSDRGTYNEQFF
TRBJ2-1 | TRBD2 | TRBV5-6 | - | TGTGCCAGCAGCGAACAACTAGCGGGAGAGGCCAATGAGCAGTTCTTC | CASSEQLAGEANEQFF
TRBJ2-1 | - | TRBV7-9 | - | TGTGCCAGCAGTCAAAAGGGTGGTGAGCAGTTCTTC | CASSQKGGEQFF
TRBJ2-5 | - | TRBV6-6 | - | TGTGCCAGCAGTTACAGAAGCGTCAGGGCGGAGACCCAGTACTTC | CASSYRSVRAETQYF
TRBJ2-1 | - | TRBV19 | - | TGTGCCAGTAGTTCACCGCGACTCACTGATGAGCAGTTCTTC | CASSSPRLTDEQFF
TRBJ2-5 | - | TRBV7-9 | - | TGTGCCAGCAGCTTGGGGACACTACTCCAAGAGACCCAGTACTTC | CASSLGTLLQETQYF
TRBJ2-5 | - | TRBV5-1 | - | TGCGCCAGCAGCTTGGCCAACAGGGAGGAGACCCAGTACTTC | CASSLANREETQYF
TRBJ1-2 | - | TRBV11-3 | - | TGTGCCAGCAGCCCCCCGGGACAAGGACTTAACTATGGCTACACCTTC | CASSPPGQGLNYGYTF
TRBJ2-2 | - | TRBV6-1 | - | TGTGCCAGCAGGGACTCCACCGGGGAGCTGTTTTTT | CASRDSTGELFF
TRBJ1-5 | - | TRBV23-1 | - | TGCGCCAGCGTGTTATCGCCCCAGCATTTT | CASVLSPQHF
TRBJ2-6 | - | TRBV4-1 | - | TGCGCCAGCAGCCGCACTCAGGGGCTGCTCTCTGGGGCCAACGTCCTGACTTTC | CASSRTQGLLSGANVLTF
TRBJ2-7 | TRBD1 | TRBV11-2 | - | TGTGCCAGCAGCTTAACCGGGACAGGGTCCTACGAGCAGTACTTC | CASSLTGTGSYEQYF